The TCR beta chain under discussion was sequenced for a study of blood T cell repertoires in COVID-19. Across the study: COVID-19 samples collected from the United States, Italy and Spain covered acute and convalescent phases. The analysed material was cDNA or gDNA that came from T cells, B-cell-depleted T cells, or PBMCs.

V was pared by 2 bases and J by 4 bases, with 16 bases between. CDR3 length: 16 amino acids. Germline V gene data show CDR1 as SGHNT and CDR2 as YYREEE (reference sequence). Here immunoSEQ multiplex PCR was the method, and the copy in TCRdb shows in-frame clones only, minus some. The sample lists approximately 200,000 clones; about 90% were seen once. Sequenced material: peripheral blood. The gene calls are TRBV5-4 and TRBJ1-5; D uncertain. The sequence came from a young man with active or convalescent COVID-19. CDR3 DNA: TGTGCCAGCAGCTTCGGCGGGGAGGGCGGGAATCAGCCCCAGCATTTT. Translation gives CASSFGGEGGNQPQHF.